This T cell receptor (beta chain) was obtained from a study of blood T cell repertoires in COVID-19. On the study more broadly: Sites across the United States, Italy and Spain contributed samples from acute and convalescent COVID-19.

This clone showed up just once. V dropped 0 bases and J dropped 16 bases, with 12 bases sitting between them. The CDR3 runs to 12 residues. Germline values: CDR1 SNHLY, CDR2 FYNNEI. In the study's own analysis: Reference gene primer amplification gave nucleated cell count estimates. Using immunoSEQ multiplex PCR, the repertoire was profiled, and TCRdb retains in-frame clones only, with some absent. The D gene and trimming were derived from the DNA, and the V and J assignments and clone size from that table. The sample shows approximately 120,000 clones, about four fifths of them seen only once. The clonotype was recovered from a man aged 40-49 years with active or convalescent COVID-19. This chain connects TRBV2 to TRBJ1-4; tentatively, D is TRBD1 (5 bases). The source material was peripheral blood. The CDR3 nucleotides read TGTGCCAGCAGTGAAGCAGGGGTCATTCAGTTTTTT. Its protein product is CASSEAGVIQFF.